This entry concerns a single TCR beta chain. Assay: immunoSEQ multiplex PCR; the TCRdb copy retains only in-frame clones and omits some. The sample holds 65,000 to 80,000 clones, 91% seen once. From germline, CDR1 is SNHLY and CDR2 FYNNEI. V lost 6 bases, J lost 5 bases, and 7 bases stayed unmatched. There are 13 residues in the CDR3. The data originate from a study of OX40 agonist ivuxolimab in advanced cancers. The wider study: Ivuxolimab, an agonist antibody against OX40 (CD134), was given to patients.

The J gene is TRBJ2-7, the V gene TRBV2; 7 bases are shared with TRBD2. The origin of this receptor is an adult with an advanced solid tumor such as melanoma, head and neck, liver or kidney cancer. This specimen was CD4+ or CD8+ T cells sorted from blood, taken in a trial of the OX40 agonist ivuxolimab. Here the CDR3 reads CASRASGRNEQYF. CDR3 in DNA: TGTGCCAGCAGGGCTAGCGGCCGAAACGAGCAGTACTTC.